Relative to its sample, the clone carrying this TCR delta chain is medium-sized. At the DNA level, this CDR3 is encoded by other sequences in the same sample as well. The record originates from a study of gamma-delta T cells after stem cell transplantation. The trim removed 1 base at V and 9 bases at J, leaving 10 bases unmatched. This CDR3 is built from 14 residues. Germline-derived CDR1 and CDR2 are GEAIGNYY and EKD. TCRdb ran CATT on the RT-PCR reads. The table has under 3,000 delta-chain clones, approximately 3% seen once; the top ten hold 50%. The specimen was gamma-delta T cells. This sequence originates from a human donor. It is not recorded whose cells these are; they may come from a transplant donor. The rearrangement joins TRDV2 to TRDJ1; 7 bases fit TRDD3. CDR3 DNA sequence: TGTGCCTGTGACACGATGGGGGACCCTAGGGAACTCATCTTT. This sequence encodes CACDTMGDPRELIF.